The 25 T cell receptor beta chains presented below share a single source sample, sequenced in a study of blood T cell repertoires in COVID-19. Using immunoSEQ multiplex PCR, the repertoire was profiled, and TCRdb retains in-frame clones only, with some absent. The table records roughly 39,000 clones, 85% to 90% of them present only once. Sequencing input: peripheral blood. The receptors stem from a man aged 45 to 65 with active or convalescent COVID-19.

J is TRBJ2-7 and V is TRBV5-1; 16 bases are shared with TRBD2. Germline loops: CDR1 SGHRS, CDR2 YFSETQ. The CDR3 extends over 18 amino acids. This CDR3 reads CASSSHTGLAGGPLGGLV. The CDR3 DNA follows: TGCGCCAGCAGCTCGCACACGGGACTAGCGGGAGGGCCGCTCGGGGGTCTGGTC.

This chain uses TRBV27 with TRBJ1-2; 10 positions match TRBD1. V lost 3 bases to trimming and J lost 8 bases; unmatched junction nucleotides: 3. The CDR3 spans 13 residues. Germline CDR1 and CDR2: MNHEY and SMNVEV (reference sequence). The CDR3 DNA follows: TGTGCCAGCAGTTTGGCGACAGGGGGCGGCTACACCTTC. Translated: CASSLATGGGYTF.

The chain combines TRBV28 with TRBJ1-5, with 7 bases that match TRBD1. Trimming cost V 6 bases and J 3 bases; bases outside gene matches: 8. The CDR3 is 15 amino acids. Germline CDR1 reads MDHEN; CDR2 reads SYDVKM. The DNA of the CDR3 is TGTGCCAGCAGCTACCCTGGGACAGACAATCAGCCCCAGCATTTT. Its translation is CASSYPGTDNQPQHF. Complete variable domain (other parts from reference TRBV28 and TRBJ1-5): DVKVTQSSRYLVKRTGEKVFLECVQDMDHENMFWYRQDPGLGLRLIYFSYDVKMKEKGDIPEGYSVSREKKERFSLILESASTNQTSMYLCASSYPGTDNQPQHFGDGTRLSIL.

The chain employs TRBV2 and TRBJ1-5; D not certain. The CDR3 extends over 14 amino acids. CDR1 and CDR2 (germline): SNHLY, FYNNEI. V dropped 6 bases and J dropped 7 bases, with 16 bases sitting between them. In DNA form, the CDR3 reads TGTGCCAGCAGACCGGACGGGGTTGGACAGCCCCAGCATTTT. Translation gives CASRPDGVGQPQHF. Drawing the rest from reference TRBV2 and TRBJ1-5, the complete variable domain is EPEVTQTPSHQVTQMGQEVILRCVPISNHLYFYWYRQILGQKVEFLVSFYNNEISEKSEIFDDQFSVERPDGSNFTLKIRSTKLEDSAMYFCASRPDGVGQPQHFGDGTRLSIL.

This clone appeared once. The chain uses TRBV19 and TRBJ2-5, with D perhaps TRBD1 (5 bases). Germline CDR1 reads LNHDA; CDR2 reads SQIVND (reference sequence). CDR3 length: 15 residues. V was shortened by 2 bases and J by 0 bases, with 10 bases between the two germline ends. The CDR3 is CASSIWPRDQETQYF. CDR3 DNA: TGTGCCAGTAGTATATGGCCCAGGGACCAAGAGACCCAGTACTTC.

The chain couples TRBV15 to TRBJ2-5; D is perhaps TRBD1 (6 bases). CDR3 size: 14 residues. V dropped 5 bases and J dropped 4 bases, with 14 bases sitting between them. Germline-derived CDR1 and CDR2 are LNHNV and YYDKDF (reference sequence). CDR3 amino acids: CATSSQGIGETQYF. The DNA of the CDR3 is TGTGCCACCAGCTCACAGGGAATTGGAGAGACCCAGTACTTC.

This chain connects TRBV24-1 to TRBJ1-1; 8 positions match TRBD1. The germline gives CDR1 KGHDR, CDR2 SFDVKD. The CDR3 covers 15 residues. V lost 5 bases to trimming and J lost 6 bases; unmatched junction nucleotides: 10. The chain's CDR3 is CATSATGADRAEAFF. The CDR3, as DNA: TGTGCCACCAGTGCGACAGGGGCTGATCGGGCTGAAGCTTTCTTT.

CDR3 sequence: CASSIGQGNYGYTF. CDR3 in DNA: TGTGCCAGTAGTATCGGCCAGGGGAACTATGGCTACACCTTC. The chain uses TRBV19 and TRBJ1-2; possibly TRBD1 for D (6 bases). Germline lookup yields CDR1 LNHDA and CDR2 SQIVND (reference sequence). V lost 3 bases to trimming and J lost 2 bases, with 10 bases between them. CDR3 size: 14 residues.

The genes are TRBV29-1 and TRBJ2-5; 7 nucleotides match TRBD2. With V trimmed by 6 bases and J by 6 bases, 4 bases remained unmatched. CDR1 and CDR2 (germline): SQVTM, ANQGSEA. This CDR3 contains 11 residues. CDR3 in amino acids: CSVGEGQTQYF. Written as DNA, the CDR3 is TGCAGCGTGGGGGAGGGCCAGACCCAGTACTTC.

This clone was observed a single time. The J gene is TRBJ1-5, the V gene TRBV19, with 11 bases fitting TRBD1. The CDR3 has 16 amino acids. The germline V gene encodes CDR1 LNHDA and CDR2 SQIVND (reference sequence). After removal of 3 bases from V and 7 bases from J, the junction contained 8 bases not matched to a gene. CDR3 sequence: CASSMRARTGGQPQHF. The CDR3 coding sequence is TGTGCCAGTAGTATGAGGGCCCGGACAGGGGGCCAGCCCCAGCATTTT.

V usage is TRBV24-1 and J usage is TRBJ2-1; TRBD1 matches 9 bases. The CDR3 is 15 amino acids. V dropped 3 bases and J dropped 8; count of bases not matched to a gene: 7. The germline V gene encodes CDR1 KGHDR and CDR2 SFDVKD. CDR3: CATSDETGGVDEQFF. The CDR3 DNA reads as TGTGCCACCAGTGATGAGACAGGGGGGGTTGATGAGCAGTTCTTC.

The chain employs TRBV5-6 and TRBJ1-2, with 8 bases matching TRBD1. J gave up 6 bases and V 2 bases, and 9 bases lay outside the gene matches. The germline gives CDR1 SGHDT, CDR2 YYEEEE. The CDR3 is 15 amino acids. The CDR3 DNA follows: TGTGCCAGCAGCTTAGGACAAGGACAGGGTGATGGCTACACCTTC. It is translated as CASSLGQGQGDGYTF.

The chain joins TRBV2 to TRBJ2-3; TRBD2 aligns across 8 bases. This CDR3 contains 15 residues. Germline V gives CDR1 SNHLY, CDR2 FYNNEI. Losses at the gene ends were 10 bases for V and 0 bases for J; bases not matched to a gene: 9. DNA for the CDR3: TGTGCCACCGGGGGGGGCGCTATGAGCACAGATACGCAGTATTTT. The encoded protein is CATGGGAMSTDTQYF.

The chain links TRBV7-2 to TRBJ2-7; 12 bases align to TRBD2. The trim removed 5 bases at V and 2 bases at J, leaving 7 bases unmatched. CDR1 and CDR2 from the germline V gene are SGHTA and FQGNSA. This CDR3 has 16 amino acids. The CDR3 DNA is TGTGCCAGCAGCGCTAAGACTAGCGGGAGTACCTACGAGCAGTACTTC. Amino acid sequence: CASSAKTSGSTYEQYF.

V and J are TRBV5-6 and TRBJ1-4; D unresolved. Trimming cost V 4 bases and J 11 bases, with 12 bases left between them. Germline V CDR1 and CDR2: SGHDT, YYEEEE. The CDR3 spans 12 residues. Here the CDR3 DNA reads TGTGCCAGCAGCCTTACCGGGAGGAAACTGTTTTTT. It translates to CASSLTGRKLFF.

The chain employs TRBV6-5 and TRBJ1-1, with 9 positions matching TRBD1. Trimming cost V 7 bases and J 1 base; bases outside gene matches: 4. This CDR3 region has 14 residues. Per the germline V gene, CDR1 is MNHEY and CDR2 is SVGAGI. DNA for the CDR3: TGTGCCAGCATTACGGACAGGGGGAACACTGAAGCTTTCTTT. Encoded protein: CASITDRGNTEAFF.

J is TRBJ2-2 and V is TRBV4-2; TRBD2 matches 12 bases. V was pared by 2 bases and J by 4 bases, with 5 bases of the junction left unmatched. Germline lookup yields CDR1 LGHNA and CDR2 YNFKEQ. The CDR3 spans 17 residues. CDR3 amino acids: CASSQPLAGGSTGELFF. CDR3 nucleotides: TGTGCCAGCAGCCAACCTCTAGCGGGAGGGTCCACCGGGGAGCTGTTTTTT.

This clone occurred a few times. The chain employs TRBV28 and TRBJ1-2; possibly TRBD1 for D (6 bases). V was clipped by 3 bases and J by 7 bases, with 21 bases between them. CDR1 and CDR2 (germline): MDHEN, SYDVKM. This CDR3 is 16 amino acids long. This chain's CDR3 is CASSFLVDGQIRGYTF. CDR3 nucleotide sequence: TGTGCCAGCAGTTTTCTCGTGGATGGACAGATCCGTGGCTACACCTTC.

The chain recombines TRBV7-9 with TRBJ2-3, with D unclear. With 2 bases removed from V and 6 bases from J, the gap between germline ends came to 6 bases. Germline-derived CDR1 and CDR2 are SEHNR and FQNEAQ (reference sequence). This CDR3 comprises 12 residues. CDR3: CASSLLPDTQYF. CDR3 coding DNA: TGTGCCAGCAGCTTACTCCCGGATACGCAGTATTTT.

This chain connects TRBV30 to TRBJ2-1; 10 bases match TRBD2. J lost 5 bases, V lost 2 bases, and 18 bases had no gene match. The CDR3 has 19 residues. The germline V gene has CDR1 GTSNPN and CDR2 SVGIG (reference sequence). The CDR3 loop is CAWSIPGLASRKTDNEQFF. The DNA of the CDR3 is TGTGCCTGGAGTATACCGGGACTAGCGAGCAGAAAAACAGACAATGAGCAGTTCTTC. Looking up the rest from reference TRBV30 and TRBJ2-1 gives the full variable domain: SQTIHQWPATLVQPVGSPLSLECTVEGTSNPNLYWYRQAAGRGLQLLFYSVGIGQISSEVPQNLSASRPQDRQFILSSKKLLLSDSGFYLCAWSIPGLASRKTDNEQFFGPGTRLTVL.

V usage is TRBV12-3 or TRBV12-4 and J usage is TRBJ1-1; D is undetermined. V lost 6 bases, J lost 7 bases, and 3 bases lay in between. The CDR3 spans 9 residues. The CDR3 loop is CASSREAFF. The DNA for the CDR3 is TGTGCCAGCAGCCGTGAAGCTTTCTTT.

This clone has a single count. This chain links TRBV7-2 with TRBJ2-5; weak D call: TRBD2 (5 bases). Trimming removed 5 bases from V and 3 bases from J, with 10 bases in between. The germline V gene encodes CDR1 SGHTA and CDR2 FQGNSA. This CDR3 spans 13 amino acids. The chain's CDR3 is CASSPRREETQYF. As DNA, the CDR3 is TGTGCCAGCAGCCCCCGGCGGGAAGAGACCCAGTACTTC.

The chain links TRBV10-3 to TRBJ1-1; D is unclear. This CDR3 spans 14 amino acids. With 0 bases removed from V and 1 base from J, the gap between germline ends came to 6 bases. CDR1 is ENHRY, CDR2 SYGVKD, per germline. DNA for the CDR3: TGTGCCATCAGTGAGTCGATGGCGAACACTGAAGCTTTCTTT. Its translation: CAISESMANTEAFF.

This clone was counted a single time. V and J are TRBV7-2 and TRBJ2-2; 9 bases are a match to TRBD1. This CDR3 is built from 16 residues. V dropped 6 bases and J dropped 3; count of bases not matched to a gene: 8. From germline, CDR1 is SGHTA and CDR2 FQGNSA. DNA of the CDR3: TGTGCCAGCAGGTCGGGACAGGGAGGGTACACCGGGGAGCTGTTTTTT. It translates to CASRSGQGGYTGELFF.

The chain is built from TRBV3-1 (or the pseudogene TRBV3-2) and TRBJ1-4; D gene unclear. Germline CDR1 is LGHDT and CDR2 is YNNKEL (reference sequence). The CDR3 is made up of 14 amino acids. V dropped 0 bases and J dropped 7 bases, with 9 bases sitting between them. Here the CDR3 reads CASSQDLTAEKLFF. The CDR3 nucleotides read TGTGCCAGCAGCCAAGATCTTACAGCTGAAAAACTGTTTTTT.